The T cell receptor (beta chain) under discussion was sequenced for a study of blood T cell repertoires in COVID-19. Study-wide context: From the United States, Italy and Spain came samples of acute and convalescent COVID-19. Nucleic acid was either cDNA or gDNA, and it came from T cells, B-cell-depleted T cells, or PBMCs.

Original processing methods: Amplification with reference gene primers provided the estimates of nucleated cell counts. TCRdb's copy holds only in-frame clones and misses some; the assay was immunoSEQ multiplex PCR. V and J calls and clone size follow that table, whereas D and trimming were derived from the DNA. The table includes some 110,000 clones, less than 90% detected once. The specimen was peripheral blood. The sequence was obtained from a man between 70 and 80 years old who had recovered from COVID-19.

The CDR3 region has the DNA TGTGCCAGCAGTTCTCACTCTTACGGTGGAAACACCATATATTTT. Translated: CASSSHSYGGNTIYF. This rearrangement joins TRBV6-5 to TRBJ1-3; no reliable D call. Germline assignment: CDR1 MNHEY and CDR2 SVGAGI. With 4 bases removed from V and 3 bases from J, the gap between germline ends came to 13 bases. The CDR3 runs to 15 residues.